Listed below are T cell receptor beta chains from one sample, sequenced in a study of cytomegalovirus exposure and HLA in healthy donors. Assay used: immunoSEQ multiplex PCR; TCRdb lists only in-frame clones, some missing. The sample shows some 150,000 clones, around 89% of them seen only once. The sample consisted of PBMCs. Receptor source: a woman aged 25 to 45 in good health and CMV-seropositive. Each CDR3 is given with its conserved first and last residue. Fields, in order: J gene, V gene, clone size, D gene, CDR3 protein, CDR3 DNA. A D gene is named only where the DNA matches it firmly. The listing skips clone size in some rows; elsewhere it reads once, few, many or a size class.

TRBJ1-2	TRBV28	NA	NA	CASSSRVSYGYTF	TGTGCCAGCAGTTCCAGGGTGAGCTATGGCTACACCTTC
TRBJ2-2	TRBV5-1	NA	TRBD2	CASSLPGLAGGPSNTGELFF	TGCGCCAGCAGCCTCCCGGGACTAGCGGGAGGGCCCTCGAACACCGGGGAGCTGTTTTTT
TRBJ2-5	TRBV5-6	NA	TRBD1	CASSPPDRGETQYF	TGTGCCAGCAGCCCGCCCGACAGGGGGGAGACCCAGTACTTC
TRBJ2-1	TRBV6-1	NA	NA	CASSEAVGGADGEQFF	TGTGCCAGCAGTGAAGCGGTGGGGGGGGCCGATGGTGAGCAGTTCTTC
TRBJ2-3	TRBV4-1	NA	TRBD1	CASSQEDRGTDTQYF	TGCGCCAGCAGCCAAGAGGACAGGGGCACAGATACGCAGTATTTT
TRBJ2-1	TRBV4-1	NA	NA	CASSQETRGTYNEQFF	TGCGCCAGCAGCCAAGAGACAAGGGGCACCTACAATGAGCAGTTCTTC
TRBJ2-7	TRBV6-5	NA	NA	CASSSPRDTGEQYF	TGTGCCAGCAGTTCACCCCGGGACACGGGGGAGCAGTACTTC
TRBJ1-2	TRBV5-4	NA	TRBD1	CASSMDRGHYGYTF	TGTGCCAGCAGCATGGACAGGGGGCACTATGGCTACACCTTC
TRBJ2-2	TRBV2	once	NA	CASSKGTDTNTGELFF	TGTGCCAGCAGTAAAGGGACGGACACGAACACCGGGGAGCTGTTTTTT
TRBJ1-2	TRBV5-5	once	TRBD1	CASSDGTVYGYTF	TGTGCCAGCAGCGATGGGACAGTATATGGCTACACCTTC
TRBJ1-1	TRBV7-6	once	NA	CASSPGSSAEAFF	TGTGCCAGCAGCCCCGGGTCAAGCGCTGAAGCTTTCTTT
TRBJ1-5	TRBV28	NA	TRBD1	CASSLIGPGQGQPQHF	TGTGCCAGCAGTTTAATTGGCCCGGGACAGGGTCAGCCCCAGCATTTT
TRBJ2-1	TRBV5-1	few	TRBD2	CASSLALAGAREQFF	TGCGCCAGCAGCTTGGCACTAGCGGGAGCGAGAGAGCAGTTCTTC
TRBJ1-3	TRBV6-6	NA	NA	CASSLGGNTIYF	TGTGCCAGCAGCCTCGGGGGAAACACCATATATTTT
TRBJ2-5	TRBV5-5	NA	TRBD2	CASSLLASGGTGETQYF	TGTGCCAGCAGCTTGCTGGCTAGCGGGGGGACAGGGGAGACCCAGTACTTC
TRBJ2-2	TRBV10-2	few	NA	CASSALGTGELFF	TGCGCCAGCAGTGCTCTCGGCACCGGGGAGCTGTTTTTT
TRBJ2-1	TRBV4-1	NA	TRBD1	CASSHEQGLKFF	TGCGCCAGCAGCCATGAACAGGGGTTGAAGTTCTTC